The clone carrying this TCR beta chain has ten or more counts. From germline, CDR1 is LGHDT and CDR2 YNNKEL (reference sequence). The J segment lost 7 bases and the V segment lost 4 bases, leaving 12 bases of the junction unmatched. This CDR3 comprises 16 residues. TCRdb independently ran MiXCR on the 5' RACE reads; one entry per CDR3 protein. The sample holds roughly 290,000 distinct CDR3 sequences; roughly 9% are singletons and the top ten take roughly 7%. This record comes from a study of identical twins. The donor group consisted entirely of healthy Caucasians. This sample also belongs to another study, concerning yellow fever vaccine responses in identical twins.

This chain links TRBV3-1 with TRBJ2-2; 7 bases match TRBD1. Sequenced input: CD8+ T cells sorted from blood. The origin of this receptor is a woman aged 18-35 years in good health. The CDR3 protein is CASSPPGGAEIGELFF. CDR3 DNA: TGTGCCAGCAGCCCTCCAGGGGGTGCGGAGATCGGGGAGCTGTTTTTT.